This is a list of T cell receptor beta chains from one sample in a study of CD8+ T cells in alopecia areata. The repertoire was sequenced with immunoSEQ multiplex PCR; TCRdb's copy has only in-frame clones and lacks some. The sample holds about 110,000 clones; about 50% are singletons and the top ten take roughly 25%. Source material: NKG2D-low CD8+ T cells sorted from blood. Source of these receptors: a human donor with alopecia areata. CDR3s leave out the opening cysteine and the closing phenylalanine or tryptophan.

CDR3,V,J
ASSQDLFGSGRAYEQY,TRBV4-1,TRBJ2-7
ASSQVRGTQPQH,TRBV4-1,TRBJ1-5
SVAGFGHYGYT,TRBV29-1,TRBJ1-2
ASSIGVGELF,TRBV19,TRBJ2-2
AISDSSYEQY,TRBV10-3,TRBJ2-7
ASSSRGRTLDTQY,TRBV13,TRBJ2-3
SVVTGLLTEAF,TRBV29-1,TRBJ1-1
ASSPGQGVWPNYGYT,TRBV18,TRBJ1-2
ASSLGMNTEAF,TRBV27,TRBJ1-1
SVVGLQTSYEQY,TRBV29-1,TRBJ2-7
ASSPGSYSNQPQH,TRBV28,TRBJ1-5
ASSLSSVERGQPQH,TRBV27,TRBJ1-5
ASSGGRMNTEAF,TRBV5-1,TRBJ1-1
ASSEGTSGISYNEQF,TRBV2,TRBJ2-1
ASSLRGLVDNEQF,TRBV11-2,TRBJ2-1
ASSLSGPAGLSNQPQH,TRBV27,TRBJ1-5
ATSRVRVYNEQF,TRBV15,TRBJ2-1
AWGDIMNTEAF,TRBV30,TRBJ1-1
ASSSGMGSYNEQF,TRBV6-5,TRBJ2-1
ASTQGFGGSPDTQY,TRBV28,TRBJ2-3
ASTQTSYNGDTQY,TRBV10-2,TRBJ2-3
ASRGRGGSQPQH,TRBV2,TRBJ1-5
ASSPTSFTDTQY,TRBV7-9,TRBJ2-3
ASSQDPSGGPYEQY,TRBV4-1,TRBJ2-7
AATSGRILF,TRBV2,TRBJ2-1
AIPTGAGELF,TRBV6-1,TRBJ2-2
ASSANRDKGYGYT,TRBV9,TRBJ1-2
ASSAGTYEQY,TRBV2,TRBJ2-7
ASRSPPYEQY,TRBV28,TRBJ2-7
ASSQTADDAEAF,TRBV7-9,TRBJ1-1
ASSYGTSGISDYTQY,TRBV28,TRBJ2-3
ASSPLAAHYEQY,TRBV28,TRBJ2-7
ASSLMGAYEQY,TRBV11-2,TRBJ2-7
ASSPSRDYNEQF,TRBV4-1,TRBJ2-1
SVGLAGESPDTQY,TRBV29-1,TRBJ2-3